The present entry profiles one T cell receptor (beta chain) with its context. Its antigen is currently unknown. Using immunoSEQ multiplex PCR, the repertoire was profiled, and TCRdb retains in-frame clones only, with some absent. Counted here are about 69,000 clones, roughly 85% occurring once; the ten biggest clones make up approximately 25%. The data originate from a study of T cell responses to AZD1222 COVID-19 vaccine. The study, taken as a whole, reports: Reportedly, close to half of spike-specific TCRs are directed against unmutated variant regions. The breadth and depth of Spike-specific TCRs increased once two AZD1222 doses had been given. In a largely white British group with more females than males, clonal diversity was possibly underestimated. The number of AZD1222 recipients seropositive at baseline was only 5 to 7.

Germline V gives CDR1 SGHRS, CDR2 YFSETQ. The CDR3 runs to 15 residues. The material sequenced was peripheral blood, taken 28 days after the second AZD1222 dose. V gene TRBV5-1 combines with J gene TRBJ2-7; TRBD2 matches 11 bases. TRBJ2-1 matches the DNA end more closely, so the J call is doubtful. This TCR came from an adult who received the AZD1222 COVID-19 vaccine. Here the CDR3 DNA reads TGCGCCAGCAGCGCCTCACTAGCGGGGGACAATGAGCAGTTCTTC. Residues: CASSASLAGDNEQFF.